The clone carrying this T cell receptor beta chain was observed a few times. Its antigen is not known. This entry belongs to a study of CD8 T cells in ankylosing spondylitis. A single record per CDR3 protein comes from TCRdb applying MiXCR to the 5' RACE reads. The sample yields 450,000 to 550,000 distinct CDR3 sequences, roughly 5% seen once. General observations from the study: Disease-linked clones reportedly showed significant enrichment in matched ankylosing spondylitis synovial fluid. In ankylosing spondylitis blood, a motif of seven to nine highly homologous TCR beta variants appeared characteristic.

Sequencing was performed on blood, either unsorted or a sorted T cell fraction (not recorded which). This sequence originates from a male donor with ankylosing spondylitis.

CDR3 nucleotides: TGTGCCACCAGCACAGATCCCACAGATACGCAGTATTTT. Protein sequence: CATSTDPTDTQYF. The rearrangement joins TRBV15 to TRBJ2-3; D not certain. The V end was cut by 4 bases, the J end by 2 bases, with 7 bases between. Germline assignment: CDR1 LNHNV and CDR2 YYDKDF (reference sequence). The CDR3 sequence is 13 residues long.